This TCR beta chain appears in the sequencing data of a study of shared clonotypes between healthy human individuals. General study findings and limits: An effect of sequencing depth on clonotype sharing among donors was expected. Generally, naive subsets (rather than memory subsets) showed larger estimated richness. Among non-shared clonotypes, generation probabilities were lower than among those shared by all four donors. Among a handful of donors, 4.5% to 5.5% of naive CD4 clonotypes were found in common.

With regard to this clone: Its antigen is unknown.

Libraries were prepared by immunoSEQ multiplex PCR; TCRdb keeps only in-frame clonotypes and omits some of them. Altogether around 2.5 million clones are present, approximately 93% being singletons, with the ten largest covering roughly 0.39%. This CDR3 spans 13 amino acids. Trimming stripped 0 bases from V and 6 bases from J, with 8 bases between. Germline CDR1 and CDR2: SGDLS and YYNGEE. The gene calls are TRBV9 and TRBJ2-3; no definite D call. The clonotype was recovered from a man between 18 and 29 years old in good health. Some clones in this sample may be carry-over from other donors' samples. Source material: naive CD4+ T cells from PBMCs. Regarding subset: CD45RA+ positively selected. CDR3 nucleotides: TGTGCCAGCAGCGTAGTTGATGACGATACGCAGTATTTT. Protein sequence: CASSVVDDDTQYF.